The clone carrying this T cell receptor (beta chain) was observed a few times. Its specificity is not known. The sample originates from a study of T cell responses to AZD1222 COVID-19 vaccine. The CDR3 spans 14 residues. Germline CDR1 KGHDR, CDR2 SFDVKD. V was clipped by 3 bases and J by 8 bases; unmatched bases: 7. Study observations and caveats: Baseline serology detected seropositivity in only a handful of AZD1222 recipients. The peak T cell response came first, and repertoires were sampled only after it. Clonal diversity may have been underestimated in mostly white British donors.

Measured with immunoSEQ multiplex PCR; TCRdb has only the in-frame clones, and not every one. Among about 79,000 clones, around 80% were seen once, and the ten largest hold about 20%. The chain links TRBV24-1 to TRBJ2-3, with 7 bases that match TRBD2. The specimen was peripheral blood, collected on day 0 of AZD1222 vaccination. The sequence came from an adult in good health. The CDR3 reads CATSDAPTSRTQYF. For the CDR3, the DNA is TGTGCCACCAGTGATGCGCCGACTAGCCGTACGCAGTATTTT.